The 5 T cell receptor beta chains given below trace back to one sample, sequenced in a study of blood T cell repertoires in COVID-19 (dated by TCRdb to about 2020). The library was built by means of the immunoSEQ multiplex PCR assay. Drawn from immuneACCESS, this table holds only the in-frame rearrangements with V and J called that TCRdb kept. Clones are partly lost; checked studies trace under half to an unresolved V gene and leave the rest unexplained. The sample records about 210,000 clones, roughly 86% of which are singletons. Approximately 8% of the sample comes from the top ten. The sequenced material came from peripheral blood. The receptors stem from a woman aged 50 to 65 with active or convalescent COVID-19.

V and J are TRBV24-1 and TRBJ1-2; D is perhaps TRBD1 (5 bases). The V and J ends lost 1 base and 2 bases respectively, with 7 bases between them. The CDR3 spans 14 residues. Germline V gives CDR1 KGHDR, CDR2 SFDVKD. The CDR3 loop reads CATSDFNRNYGYTF. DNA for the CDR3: TGTGCCACCAGTGATTTCAACAGGAACTATGGCTACACCTTC.

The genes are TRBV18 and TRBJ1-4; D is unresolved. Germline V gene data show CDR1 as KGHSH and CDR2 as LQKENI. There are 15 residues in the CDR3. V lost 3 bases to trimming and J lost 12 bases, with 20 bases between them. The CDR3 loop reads CASSPNPGSGEELFF. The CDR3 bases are TGTGCCAGCTCACCCAACCCGGGCAGCGGGGAGGAACTGTTTTTT. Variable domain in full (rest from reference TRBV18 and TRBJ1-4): NAGVMQNPRHLVRRRGQEARLRCSPMKGHSHVYWYRQLPEEGLKFMVYLQKENIIDESGMPKERFSAEFPKEGPSILRIQQVVRGDSAAYFCASSPNPGSGEELFFGSGTQLSVL.

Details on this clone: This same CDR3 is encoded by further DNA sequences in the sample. DNA of the CDR3: TGTGCCAGTAGGGACAGGGGGCTCCAGCCCCAGCATTTT. Translated, it gives CASRDRGLQPQHF. The chain couples TRBV19 to TRBJ1-5, with 11 bases fitting TRBD1. Germline CDR1 reads LNHDA; CDR2 reads SQIVND (reference sequence). V shed 6 bases and J 7 bases; nucleotides not matched to a gene: 2. The CDR3 is 13 amino acids.

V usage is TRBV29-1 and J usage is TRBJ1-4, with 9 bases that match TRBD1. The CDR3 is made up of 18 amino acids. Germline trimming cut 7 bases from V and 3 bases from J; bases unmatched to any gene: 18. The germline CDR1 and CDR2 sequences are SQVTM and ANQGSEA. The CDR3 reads CSAADRGGFGRANEKLFF. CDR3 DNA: TGCAGCGCCGCGGACAGGGGAGGTTTTGGGAGAGCTAATGAAAAACTGTTTTTT.

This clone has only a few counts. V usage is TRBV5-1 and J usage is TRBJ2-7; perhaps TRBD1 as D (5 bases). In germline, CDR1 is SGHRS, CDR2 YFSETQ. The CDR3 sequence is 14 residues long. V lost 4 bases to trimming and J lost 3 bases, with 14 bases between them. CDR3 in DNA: TGCGCCAGCAGCCCCGGTATCCAGGGCTACGAGCAGTACTTC. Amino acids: CASSPGIQGYEQYF.